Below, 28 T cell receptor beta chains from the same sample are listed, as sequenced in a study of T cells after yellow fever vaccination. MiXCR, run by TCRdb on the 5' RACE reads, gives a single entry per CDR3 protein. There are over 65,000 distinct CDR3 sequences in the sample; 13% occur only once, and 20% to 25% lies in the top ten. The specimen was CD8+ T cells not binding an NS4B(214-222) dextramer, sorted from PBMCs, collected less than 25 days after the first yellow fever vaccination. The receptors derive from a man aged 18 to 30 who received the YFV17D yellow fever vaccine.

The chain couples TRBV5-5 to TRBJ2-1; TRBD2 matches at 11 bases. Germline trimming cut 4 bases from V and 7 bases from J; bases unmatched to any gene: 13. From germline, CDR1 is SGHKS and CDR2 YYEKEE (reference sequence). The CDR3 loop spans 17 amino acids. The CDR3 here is CASSPLAGVRLGNEQFF. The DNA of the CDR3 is TGTGCCAGCAGCCCACTAGCGGGGGTTCGTTTAGGTAATGAGCAGTTCTTC.

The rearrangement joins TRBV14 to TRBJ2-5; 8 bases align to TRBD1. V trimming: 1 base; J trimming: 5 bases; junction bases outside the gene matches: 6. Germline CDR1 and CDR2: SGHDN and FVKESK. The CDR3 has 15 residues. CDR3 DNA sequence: TGTGCCAGCAGCCAAGCCGGACAGGGATGGGAGACCCAGTACTTC. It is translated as CASSQAGQGWETQYF. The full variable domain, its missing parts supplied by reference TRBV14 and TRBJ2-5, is EAGVTQFPSHSVIEKGQTVTLRCDPISGHDNLYWYRRVMGKEIKFLLHFVKESKQDESGMPNNRFLAERTGGTYSTLKVQPAELEDSGVYFCASSQAGQGWETQYFGPGTRLLVL.

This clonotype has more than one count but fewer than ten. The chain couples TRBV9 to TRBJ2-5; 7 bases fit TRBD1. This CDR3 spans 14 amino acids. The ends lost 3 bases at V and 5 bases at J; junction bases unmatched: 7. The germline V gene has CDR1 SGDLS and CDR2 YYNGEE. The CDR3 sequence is CASSEQGKGETQYF. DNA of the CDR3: TGTGCCAGCAGCGAACAGGGGAAGGGGGAGACCCAGTACTTC.

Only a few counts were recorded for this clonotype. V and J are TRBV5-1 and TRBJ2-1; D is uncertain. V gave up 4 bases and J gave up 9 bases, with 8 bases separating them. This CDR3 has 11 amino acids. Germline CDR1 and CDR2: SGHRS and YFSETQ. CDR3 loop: CASSTGPEQFF. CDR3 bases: TGCGCCAGCAGCACCGGCCCTGAGCAGTTCTTC.

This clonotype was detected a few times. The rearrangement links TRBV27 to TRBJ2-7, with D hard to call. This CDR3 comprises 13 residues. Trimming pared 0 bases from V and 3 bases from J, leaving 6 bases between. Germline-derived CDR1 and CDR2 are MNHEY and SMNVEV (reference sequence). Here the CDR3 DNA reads TGTGCCAGCAGTTTATCCCAGAACTACGAGCAGTACTTC. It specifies CASSLSQNYEQYF.

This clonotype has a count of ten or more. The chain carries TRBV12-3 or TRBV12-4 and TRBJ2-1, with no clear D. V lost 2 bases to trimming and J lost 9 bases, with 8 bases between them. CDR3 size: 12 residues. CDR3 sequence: CASSLSDAEQFF. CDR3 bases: TGTGCCAGCAGTTTATCCGACGCTGAGCAGTTCTTC.

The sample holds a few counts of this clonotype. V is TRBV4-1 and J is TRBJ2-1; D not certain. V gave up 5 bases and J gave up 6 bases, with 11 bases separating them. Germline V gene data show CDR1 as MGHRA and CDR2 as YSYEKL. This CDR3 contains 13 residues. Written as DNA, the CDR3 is TGCGCCAGCAGCTCTCGGTCTGCCAATGAGCAGTTCTTC. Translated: CASSSRSANEQFF.

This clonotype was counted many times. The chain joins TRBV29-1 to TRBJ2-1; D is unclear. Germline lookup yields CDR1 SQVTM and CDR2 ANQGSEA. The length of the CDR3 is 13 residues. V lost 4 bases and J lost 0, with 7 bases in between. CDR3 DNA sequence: TGCAGCGTTGGGGATAGCTCCTACAATGAGCAGTTCTTC. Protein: CSVGDSSYNEQFF.

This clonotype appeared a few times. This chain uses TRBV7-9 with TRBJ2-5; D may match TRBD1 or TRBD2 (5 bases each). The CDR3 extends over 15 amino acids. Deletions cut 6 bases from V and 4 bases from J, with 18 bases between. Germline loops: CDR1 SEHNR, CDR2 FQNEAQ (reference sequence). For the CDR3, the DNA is TGTGCCAGCAGGGCAAATGGGGGACCGGGAGAGACCCAGTACTTC. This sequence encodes CASRANGGPGETQYF.

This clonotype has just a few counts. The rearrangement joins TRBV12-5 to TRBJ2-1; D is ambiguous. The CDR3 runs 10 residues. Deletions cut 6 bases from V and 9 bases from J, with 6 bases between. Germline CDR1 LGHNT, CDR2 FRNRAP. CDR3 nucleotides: TGTGCTAGTGGCACCCCTGAGCAGTTCTTC. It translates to CASGTPEQFF.

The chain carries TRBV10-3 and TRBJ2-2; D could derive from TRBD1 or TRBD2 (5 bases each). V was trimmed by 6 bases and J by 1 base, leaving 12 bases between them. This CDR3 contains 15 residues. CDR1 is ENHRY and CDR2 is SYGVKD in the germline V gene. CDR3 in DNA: TGTGCCATCAGAGGGACGGTGGGGAACACCGGGGAGCTGTTTTTT. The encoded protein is CAIRGTVGNTGELFF.

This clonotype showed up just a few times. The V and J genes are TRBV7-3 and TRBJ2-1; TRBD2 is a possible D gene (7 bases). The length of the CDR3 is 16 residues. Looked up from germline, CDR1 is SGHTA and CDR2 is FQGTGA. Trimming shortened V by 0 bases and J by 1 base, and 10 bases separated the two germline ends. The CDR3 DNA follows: TGTGCCAGCAGCTTAACGGGGGGGCCATCCTACAATGAGCAGTTCTTC. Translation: CASSLTGGPSYNEQFF.

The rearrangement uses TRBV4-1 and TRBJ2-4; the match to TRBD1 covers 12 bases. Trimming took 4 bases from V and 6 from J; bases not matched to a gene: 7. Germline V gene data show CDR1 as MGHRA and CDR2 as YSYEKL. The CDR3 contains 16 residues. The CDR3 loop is CASSPPSGQGANIQYF. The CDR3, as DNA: TGCGCCAGCAGCCCGCCGTCGGGACAGGGGGCAAACATTCAGTACTTC.

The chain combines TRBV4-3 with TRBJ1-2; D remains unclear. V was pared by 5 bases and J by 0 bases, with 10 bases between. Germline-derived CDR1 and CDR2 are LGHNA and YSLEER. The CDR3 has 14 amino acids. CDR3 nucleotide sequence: TGCGCCAGCAGCGATGTCCCGGCTAACTATGGCTACACCTTC. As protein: CASSDVPANYGYTF.

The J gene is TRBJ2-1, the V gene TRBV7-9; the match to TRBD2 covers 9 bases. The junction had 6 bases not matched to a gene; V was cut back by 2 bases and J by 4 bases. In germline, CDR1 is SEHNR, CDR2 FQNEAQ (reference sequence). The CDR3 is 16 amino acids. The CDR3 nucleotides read TGTGCCAGCAGCTTAAGTGGTCTAGCGGGATACAATGAGCAGTTCTTC. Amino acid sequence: CASSLSGLAGYNEQFF.

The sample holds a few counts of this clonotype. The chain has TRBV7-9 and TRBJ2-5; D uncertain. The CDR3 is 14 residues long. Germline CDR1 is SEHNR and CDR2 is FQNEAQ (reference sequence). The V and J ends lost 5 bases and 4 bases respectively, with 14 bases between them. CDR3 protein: CASSPAPTVETQYF. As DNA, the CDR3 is TGTGCCAGCAGCCCGGCCCCGACTGTAGAGACCCAGTACTTC.

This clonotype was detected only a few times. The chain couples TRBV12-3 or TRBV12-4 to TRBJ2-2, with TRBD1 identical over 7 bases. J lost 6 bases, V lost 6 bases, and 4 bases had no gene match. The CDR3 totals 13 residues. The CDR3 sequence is CASRNQGAGELFF. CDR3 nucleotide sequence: TGTGCCAGCAGGAACCAGGGGGCCGGGGAGCTGTTTTTT.

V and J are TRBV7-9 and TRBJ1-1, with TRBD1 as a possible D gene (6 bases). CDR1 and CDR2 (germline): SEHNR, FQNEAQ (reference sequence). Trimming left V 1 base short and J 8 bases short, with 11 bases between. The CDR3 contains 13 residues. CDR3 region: CASSLEGGAEAFF. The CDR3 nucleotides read TGTGCCAGCAGCTTAGAGGGGGGGGCAGAAGCTTTCTTT.

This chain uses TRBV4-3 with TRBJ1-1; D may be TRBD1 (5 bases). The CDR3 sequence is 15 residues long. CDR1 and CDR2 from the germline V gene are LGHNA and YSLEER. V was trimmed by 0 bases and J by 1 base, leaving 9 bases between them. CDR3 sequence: CASSQDPGKNTEAFF. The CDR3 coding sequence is TGCGCCAGCAGCCAAGATCCAGGGAAGAACACTGAAGCTTTCTTT.

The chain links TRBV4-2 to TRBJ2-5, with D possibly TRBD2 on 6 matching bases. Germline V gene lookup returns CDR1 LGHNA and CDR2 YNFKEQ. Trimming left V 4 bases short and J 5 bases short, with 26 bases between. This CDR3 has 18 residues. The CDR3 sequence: CASSPQHIGTRSWETQYF. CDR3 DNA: TGTGCCAGCAGCCCGCAACACATCGGGACTCGCTCGTGGGAGACCCAGTACTTC.

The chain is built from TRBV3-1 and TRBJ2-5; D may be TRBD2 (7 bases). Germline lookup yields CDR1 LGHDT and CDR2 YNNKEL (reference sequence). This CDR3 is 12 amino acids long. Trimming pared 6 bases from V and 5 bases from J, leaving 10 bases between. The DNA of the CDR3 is TGTGCCAGCAGGTGGGGGGGCGAGACCCAGTACTTC. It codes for CASRWGGETQYF.

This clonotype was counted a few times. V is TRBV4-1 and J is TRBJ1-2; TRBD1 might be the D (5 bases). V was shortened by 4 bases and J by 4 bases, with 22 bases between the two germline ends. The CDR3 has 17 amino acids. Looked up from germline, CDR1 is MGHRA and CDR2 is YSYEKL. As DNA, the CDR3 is TGCGCCAGCAGCCCCCGGGACGGCCGTGAAAGAGGCTATGGCTACACCTTC. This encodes CASSPRDGRERGYGYTF.

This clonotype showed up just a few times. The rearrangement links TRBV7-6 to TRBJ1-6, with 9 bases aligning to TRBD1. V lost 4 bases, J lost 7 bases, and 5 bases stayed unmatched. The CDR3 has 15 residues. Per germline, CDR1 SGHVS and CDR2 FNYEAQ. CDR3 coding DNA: TGTGCCAGCAGCTCCCGCACAGGGGGCAATTCACCCCTCCACTTT. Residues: CASSSRTGGNSPLHF.

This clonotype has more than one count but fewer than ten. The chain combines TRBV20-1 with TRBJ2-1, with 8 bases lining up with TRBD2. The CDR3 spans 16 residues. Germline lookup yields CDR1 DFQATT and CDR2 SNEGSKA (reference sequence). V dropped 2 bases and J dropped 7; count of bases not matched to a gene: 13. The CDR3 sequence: CSARRTSHARPNEQFF. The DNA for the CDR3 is TGCAGTGCTAGAAGGACTAGCCACGCAAGGCCAAATGAGCAGTTCTTC.

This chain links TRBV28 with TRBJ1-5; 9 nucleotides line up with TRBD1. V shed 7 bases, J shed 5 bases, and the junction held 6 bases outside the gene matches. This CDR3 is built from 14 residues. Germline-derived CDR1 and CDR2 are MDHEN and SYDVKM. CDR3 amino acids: CASTVTGGHQPQHF. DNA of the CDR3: TGTGCCAGCACCGTAACAGGGGGCCATCAGCCCCAGCATTTT. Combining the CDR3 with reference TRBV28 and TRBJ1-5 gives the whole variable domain DVKVTQSSRYLVKRTGEKVFLECVQDMDHENMFWYRQDPGLGLRLIYFSYDVKMKEKGDIPEGYSVSREKKERFSLILESASTNQTSMYLCASTVTGGHQPQHFGDGTRLSIL.

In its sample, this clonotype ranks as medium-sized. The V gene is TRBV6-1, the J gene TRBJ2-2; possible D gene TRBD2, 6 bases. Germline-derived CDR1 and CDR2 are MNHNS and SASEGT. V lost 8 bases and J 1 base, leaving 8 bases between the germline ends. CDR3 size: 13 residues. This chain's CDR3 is CASVEGNTGELFF. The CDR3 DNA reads TGTGCCAGCGTGGAGGGGAACACCGGGGAGCTGTTTTTT.

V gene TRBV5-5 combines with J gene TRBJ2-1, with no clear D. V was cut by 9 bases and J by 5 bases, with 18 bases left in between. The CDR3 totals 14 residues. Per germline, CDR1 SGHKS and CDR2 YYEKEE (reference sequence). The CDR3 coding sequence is TGTGCCATCGGCCCCGGGCGACGGCACAATGAGCAGTTCTTC. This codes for CAIGPGRRHNEQFF.

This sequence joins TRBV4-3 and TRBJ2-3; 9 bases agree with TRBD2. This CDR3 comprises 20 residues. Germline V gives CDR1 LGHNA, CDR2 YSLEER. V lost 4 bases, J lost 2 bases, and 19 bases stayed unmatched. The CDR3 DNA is TGCGCCAGCAGCCCTGATGGGGCTAGCGGGGCAAACCTCTACACAGATACGCAGTATTTT. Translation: CASSPDGASGANLYTDTQYF.